Following are 9 T cell receptor beta chains from one sample sequenced in a study of blood T cell repertoires in COVID-19. Libraries were prepared by immunoSEQ multiplex PCR; TCRdb keeps only in-frame clonotypes and omits some of them. There are 85,000 to 130,000 clones in the sample; about 70% occur only once, and less than 1% lies in the top ten. The sample was peripheral blood. The source of these receptors is a human donor with acute or convalescent COVID-19. The donor label of this sample is uncertain.

This chain's CDR3 is CATSDLAGGYETQYF. DNA of the CDR3: TGTGCCACCAGTGATTTGGCAGGGGGCTATGAGACCCAGTACTTC. J is TRBJ2-5 and V is TRBV24-1; 8 bases map to TRBD1. With V trimmed by 0 bases and J by 5 bases, 4 bases remained unmatched. The CDR3 runs 15 residues. Germline lookup yields CDR1 KGHDR and CDR2 SFDVKD.

The CDR3 region has the DNA TGTGCCAGCAGACAGGGGGCGTTAGAGACCCAGTACTTC. This translates into CASRQGALETQYF. This chain uses TRBV27 with TRBJ2-5, with 9 bases identical to TRBD1. Germline-derived CDR1 and CDR2 are MNHEY and SMNVEV (reference sequence). J was trimmed by 4 bases and V by 6 bases; bases with no gene match: 3. The CDR3 has 13 residues.

This chain uses TRBV18 with TRBJ2-5; the match to TRBD2 covers 8 bases. The V segment lost 4 bases and the J segment 5 bases; nucleotides outside the gene matches: 15. CDR3 size: 17 residues. Germline assignment: CDR1 KGHSH and CDR2 LQKENI. For the CDR3, the DNA is TGTGCCAGCTCACACACCGAGACTTTAGCGGGGCAGGAGACCCAGTACTTC. It encodes CASSHTETLAGQETQYF.

The chain's CDR3 is CASRATGGASGYTF. In nucleotides, the CDR3 is TGTGCCAGTAGAGCGACAGGGGGCGCGTCTGGCTACACCTTC. The chain carries TRBV19 and TRBJ1-2, with 10 bases lining up with TRBD1. Germline CDR1 and CDR2: LNHDA and SQIVND (reference sequence). V shed 6 bases and J 7 bases; nucleotides not matched to a gene: 8. This CDR3 has 14 amino acids.

The gene calls are TRBV6-2 or TRBV6-3 and TRBJ2-5, with D perhaps TRBD1 (6 bases). Trimming cost V 4 bases and J 3 bases, with 9 bases left between them. CDR3 length: 13 amino acids. Germline loops: CDR1 MNHEY, CDR2 SVGEGT. The CDR3 spells CASSFGQKETQYF. The CDR3 region has the DNA TGTGCCAGCAGTTTTGGACAGAAAGAGACCCAGTACTTC.

The chain combines TRBV5-5 with TRBJ1-2; D is unclear. Per the germline V gene, CDR1 is SGHKS and CDR2 is YYEKEE (reference sequence). V shed 4 bases and J shed 4 bases, with 14 bases lying between them. This CDR3 contains 14 residues. DNA for the CDR3: TGTGCCAGCAGCCGCGACGGGGTTTTCTATGGCTACACCTTC. This codes for CASSRDGVFYGYTF.

CDR3 DNA sequence: TGTGCTAGTGGTTTGGGAACCTGGCCGGGTGAAAAACTGTTTTTT. Its protein is CASGLGTWPGEKLFF. The chain combines TRBV12-5 with TRBJ1-4, with D hard to call. The CDR3 is 15 amino acids. Germline V CDR1 and CDR2: LGHNT, FRNRAP. V was trimmed by 1 base and J by 7 bases, leaving 13 bases between them. The full variable domain, its missing parts supplied by reference TRBV12-5 and TRBJ1-4, is DARVTQTPRHKVTEMGQEVTMRCQPILGHNTVFWYRQTMMQGLELLAYFRNRAPLDDSGMPKDRFSAEMPDATLATLKIQPSEPRDSAVYFCASGLGTWPGEKLFFGSGTQLSVL.

The chain joins TRBV19 to TRBJ1-4, with D possibly being TRBD1 (6 bases). The CDR3 has 17 residues. The V gene's germline CDR1 is LNHDA and CDR2 SQIVND (reference sequence). Trimming took 5 bases from V and 3 from J, leaving 19 bases between them. CDR3 sequence reads: CASSVLHGGRSNEKLFF. In DNA form, the CDR3 reads TGTGCCAGTAGTGTCCTGCATGGGGGCAGGTCTAATGAAAAACTGTTTTTT.

This clone was detected only once. The genes are TRBV6-5 and TRBJ2-5, with TRBD2 matching over 11 bases. This CDR3 is 14 amino acids long. Germline values: CDR1 MNHEY, CDR2 SVGAGI. Trimming removed 6 bases from V and 2 bases from J; junction bases left unmatched: 2. The CDR3 bases are TGTGCCAGCAGGCGACTAGCGGGGCAAGAGACCCAGTACTTC. Its protein is CASRRLAGQETQYF.